This TCR beta chain was documented in a study of CD8 T cells in ankylosing spondylitis. Points from the study as a whole: Within ankylosing spondylitis blood, a TCR beta motif made up of eight or nine highly homologous variants appeared to be characteristic.

Regarding this clonotype: As yet, its antigen is unknown.

TCRdb called the 5' RACE reads again in MiXCR, with one record for every CDR3 protein. The sample lists about 260,000 distinct CDR3 sequences; around 18% were seen once. CDR1 SGHRS and CDR2 YFSETQ come from the germline V gene. The V and J ends lost 6 bases and 1 base respectively, with 10 bases between them. The CDR3 is 14 residues long. The sequence was obtained from a male donor with ankylosing spondylitis or in good health (not recorded which). The chain combines TRBV5-1 with TRBJ2-2; tentative D call: TRBD2 (6 bases). Material for sequencing was blood, either unsorted or a sorted T cell fraction (not recorded which). CDR3: CASTTSLNTGELFF. The CDR3, as DNA: TGCGCCAGCACGACTAGTCTGAACACCGGGGAGCTGTTTTTT. Complete variable domain (other parts from reference TRBV5-1 and TRBJ2-2): KAGVTQTPRYLIKTRGQQVTLSCSPISGHRSVSWYQQTPGQGLQFLFEYFSETQRNKGNFPGRFSGRQFSNSRSEMNVSTLELGDSALYLCASTTSLNTGELFFGEGSRLTVL.